Following are 20 T cell receptor beta chains from one sample sequenced in a study of T cells expressing NK-cell markers. From the 5' RACE reads, TCRdb lists one entry per CDR3 protein and no DNA. The sample includes a few hundred thousand distinct CDR3 sequences. The sequencing sample was made of blood T cells: a sorted CD56 or NKG2C T cell subset, CD4+ or CD8+ T cells, or bulk PBMC T cells (not recorded which). These receptors were obtained from a man aged 18-70 years in good health.

The CDR3 sequence: CASSPTLLRGRETQYF. This chain uses TRBV7-9 with TRBJ2-5; TCRdb lists TRBD2, though no DNA is available to test this call. Germline V gene data show CDR1 as SEHNR and CDR2 as FQNEAQ (reference sequence). The CDR3 spans 16 residues.

Here the CDR3 reads CASSQELRQRRTGELFF. The V gene is TRBV4-2, the J gene TRBJ2-2. The CDR3 has 17 residues. Germline-derived CDR1 and CDR2 are LGHNA and YNFKEQ.

This chain connects TRBV3-1 to TRBJ1-3. CDR3 length equals 16 residues. Germline V gene sequence: CDR1 LGHDT, CDR2 YNNKEL (reference sequence). The CDR3 spells CASSQDFGGPGNTIYF.

This chain links TRBV28 with TRBJ2-4; TCRdb picks TRBD2, but there is no DNA to check that call. The germline gives CDR1 MDHEN, CDR2 SYDVKM. The length of the CDR3 is 16 residues. The CDR3 spells CASSYPTRVIGHIQYF.

V usage is TRBV2 and J usage is TRBJ2-2; TCRdb selects TRBD2, and the lack of DNA leaves this call unchecked. The CDR3 covers 15 residues. Germline-derived CDR1 and CDR2 are SNHLY and FYNNEI. CDR3 loop: CASSRLPINTGELFF.

The J gene is TRBJ1-1, the V gene TRBV24-1; with no DNA, the TCRdb D assignment of TRBD1 cannot be verified. Germline V CDR1 and CDR2: KGHDR, SFDVKD. The CDR3 length is 17 residues. CDR3 sequence: CATSVDRDRMSNTEAFF.

V is TRBV7-2 and J is TRBJ1-6. Germline-derived CDR1 and CDR2 are SGHTA and FQGNSA. The CDR3 runs to 15 residues. Here the CDR3 reads CASSLGAARRSPLHF. The full variable domain, with the rest looked up from reference TRBV7-2 and TRBJ1-6, is GAGVSQSPSNKVTEKGKDVELRCDPISGHTALYWYRQSLGQGLEFLIYFQGNSAPDKSGLPSDRFSAERTGGSVSTLTIQRTQQEDSAVYLCASSLGAARRSPLHFGNGTRLTVT.

The chain uses TRBV3-1 and TRBJ2-7. CDR3 length: 16 residues. CDR1 is LGHDT and CDR2 is YNNKEL in the germline V gene (reference sequence). The CDR3 spells CASSQATGLRPYEQYF.

This chain uses TRBV6-1 with TRBJ2-1; the TCRdb D gene call, TRBD2, has no DNA to confirm it. The CDR3 is made up of 17 amino acids. Germline V lookup: CDR1 MNHNS, CDR2 SASEGT. The CDR3 loop reads CASSELRHIGGANEQFF.

V usage is TRBV20-1 and J usage is TRBJ2-6; without DNA, the TCRdb call of TRBD1 cannot be checked. The CDR3 consists of 15 residues. Germline CDR1 DFQATT, CDR2 SNEGSKA (reference sequence). The chain's CDR3 is CSAKKGGSGANVLTF.

V usage is TRBV7-9 and J usage is TRBJ2-1. The germline CDR1 and CDR2 sequences are SEHNR and FQNEAQ (reference sequence). The CDR3 sequence is 12 residues long. CDR3 protein: CASSSQDGEQFF.

CDR3 sequence: CATSDPNREEQFF. V is TRBV24-1 and J is TRBJ2-1; TCRdb's D gene call, TRBD1, goes unchecked for lack of DNA. From germline, CDR1 is KGHDR and CDR2 SFDVKD. This CDR3 spans 13 amino acids.

The chain combines TRBV6-1 with TRBJ1-6; TCRdb outputs TRBD1, but without DNA this stays unchecked. Germline V gene lookup returns CDR1 MNHNS and CDR2 SASEGT. The CDR3 loop spans 15 amino acids. The CDR3 loop is CASSRQGMNGSPLHF.

This chain joins TRBV29-1 and TRBJ1-3; the TRBD1 assignment by TCRdb is unverifiable without DNA. CDR1 and CDR2 from the germline V gene are SQVTM and ANQGSEA. The CDR3 is 15 amino acids. CDR3 residues: CSVLTQLSSGNTIYF. Variable domain in full (rest from reference TRBV29-1 and TRBJ1-3): SAVISQKPSRDICQRGTSLTIQCQVDSQVTMMFWYRQQPGQSLTLIATANQGSEATYESGFVIDKFPISRPNLTFSTLTVSNMSPEDSSIYLCSVLTQLSSGNTIYFGEGSWLTVV.

The V call is TRBV6-1, the J call TRBJ2-1; TCRdb indicates TRBD2, and absent DNA this call remains unverified. The V gene's germline CDR1 is MNHNS and CDR2 SASEGT. CDR3 length: 15 amino acids. The CDR3 sequence: CASGSGATGGNEQFF.

The V gene is TRBV6-4, the J gene TRBJ2-3; TCRdb outputs TRBD1, but without DNA this stays unchecked. This CDR3 region has 15 residues. Germline CDR1 reads MRHNA; CDR2 reads SNTAGT. This chain's CDR3 is CAAGAPGQNTDTQYF.

CDR3 sequence: CASAPGQGTPLHF. The rearrangement uses TRBV25-1 and TRBJ1-6; TCRdb names TRBD1, which stays unverified in the absence of DNA. Per germline, CDR1 MGHDK and CDR2 SYGVNS. The CDR3 is 13 residues long.

This chain uses TRBV30 with TRBJ2-6. The germline CDR1 and CDR2 sequences are GTSNPN and SVGIG (reference sequence). The CDR3 has 15 amino acids. CDR3 loop: CAWNVGSSGANVLTF. Using reference TRBV30 and TRBJ2-6 for the parts outside the CDR3, the full variable domain is SQTIHQWPATLVQPVGSPLSLECTVEGTSNPNLYWYRQAAGRGLQLLFYSVGIGQISSEVPQNLSASRPQDRQFILSSKKLLLSDSGFYLCAWNVGSSGANVLTFGAGSRLTVL.

The V gene is TRBV24-1, the J gene TRBJ2-3; TCRdb indicates TRBD1, and absent DNA this call remains unverified. Germline CDR1 reads KGHDR; CDR2 reads SFDVKD. The CDR3 runs to 14 residues. The CDR3: CATSETGGTDTQYF.

The genes are TRBV7-9 and TRBJ1-6; TCRdb calls TRBD1, which cannot be checked without DNA. The CDR3 is 16 amino acids. The germline CDR1 and CDR2 sequences are SEHNR and FQNEAQ (reference sequence). CDR3 residues: CASSLFAGTGTSPLHF.